Below, one TCR beta chain is given with its context. The germline gives CDR1 SGHRS, CDR2 YFSETQ. This CDR3 is 16 amino acids long. V gave up 0 bases and J gave up 5 bases; unmatched junction bases: 7. The protocol was immunoSEQ multiplex PCR, while the TCRdb copy is restricted to in-frame clones and leaves out a portion. Of around 93,000 clones detected, 92% appear once; the ten largest clones hold about 2.9%. The data stem from a study of control samples from healthy donors and cancer patients. The TCR originated in a human donor in good health. The donor label of this sample is uncertain. V usage is TRBV5-1 and J usage is TRBJ2-5; 10 bases line up with TRBD2. The sequenced sample consisted of blood. The CDR3 DNA reads TGCGCCAGCAGCTTGGTGATAGCGGGGGGATGGGAGACCCAGTACTTC. As protein: CASSLVIAGGWETQYF.